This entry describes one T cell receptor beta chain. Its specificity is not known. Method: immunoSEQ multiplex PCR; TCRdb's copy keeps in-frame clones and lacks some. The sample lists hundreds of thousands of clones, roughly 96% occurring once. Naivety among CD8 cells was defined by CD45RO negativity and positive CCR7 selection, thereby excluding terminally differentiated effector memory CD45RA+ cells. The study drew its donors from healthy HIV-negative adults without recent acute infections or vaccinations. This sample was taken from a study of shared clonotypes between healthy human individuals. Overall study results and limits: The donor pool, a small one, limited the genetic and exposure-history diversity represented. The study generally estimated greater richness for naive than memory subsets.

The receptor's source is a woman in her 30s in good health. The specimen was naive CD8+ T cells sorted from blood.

CDR3 nucleotides: TGTGCCAGCAGACCCGGGACTGAGGTATACGAGCAGTACTTC. Its protein product is CASRPGTEVYEQYF. The genes are TRBV27 and TRBJ2-7; TRBD2 is a possible D gene (6 bases). The CDR3 runs 14 residues. Trimming left V 6 bases short and J 4 bases short, with 16 bases between. Germline V gene data show CDR1 as MNHEY and CDR2 as SMNVEV (reference sequence).